This TCR beta chain was documented in a study of monozygotic twins with inflammatory bowel disease. Reprocessing the 5' RACE reads, TCRdb reports a single entry for every CDR3 protein and omits DNA. Its clone listing holds approximately 400,000 distinct CDR3 sequences. The sequence derives from a human donor with ulcerative colitis or Crohn's disease, or a healthy co-twin of an affected twin (not recorded which). The specimen was blood.

This chain's CDR3 is CASSQDLDSVGNEQFF. The chain is built from TRBV4-1 and TRBJ2-1; TCRdb returns TRBD2, unconfirmable since there is no DNA. Germline assignment: CDR1 MGHRA and CDR2 YSYEKL. The CDR3 sequence is 16 residues long.